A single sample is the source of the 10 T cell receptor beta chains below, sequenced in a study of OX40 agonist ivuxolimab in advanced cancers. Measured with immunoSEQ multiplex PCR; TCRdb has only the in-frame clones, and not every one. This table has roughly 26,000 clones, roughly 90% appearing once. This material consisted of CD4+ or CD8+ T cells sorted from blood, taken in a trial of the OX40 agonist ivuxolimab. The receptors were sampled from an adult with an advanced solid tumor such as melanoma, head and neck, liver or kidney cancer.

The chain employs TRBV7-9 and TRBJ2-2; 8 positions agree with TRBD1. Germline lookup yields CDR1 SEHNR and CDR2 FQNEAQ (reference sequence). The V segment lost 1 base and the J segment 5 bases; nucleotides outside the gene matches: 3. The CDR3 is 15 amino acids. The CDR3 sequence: CASSLGQGRTGELFF. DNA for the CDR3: TGTGCCAGCAGCTTAGGACAGGGGCGAACCGGGGAGCTGTTTTTT. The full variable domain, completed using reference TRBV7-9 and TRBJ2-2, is DTGVSQNPRHKITKRGQNVTFRCDPISEHNRLYWYRQTLGQGPEFLTYFQNEAQLEKSRLLSDRFSAERPKGSFSTLEIQRTEQGDSAMYLCASSLGQGRTGELFFGEGSRLTVL.

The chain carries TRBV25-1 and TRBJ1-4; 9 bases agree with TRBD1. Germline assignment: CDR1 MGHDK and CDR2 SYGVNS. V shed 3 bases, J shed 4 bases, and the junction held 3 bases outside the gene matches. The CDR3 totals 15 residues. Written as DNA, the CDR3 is TGTGCCAGCAGTGATCCGGACAGGGGTAATGAAAAACTGTTTTTT. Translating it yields CASSDPDRGNEKLFF. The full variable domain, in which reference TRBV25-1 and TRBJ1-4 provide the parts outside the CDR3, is EADIYQTPRYLVIGTGKKITLECSQTMGHDKMYWYQQDPGMELHLIHYSYGVNSTEKGDLSSESTVSRIRTEHFPLTLESARPSHTSQYLCASSDPDRGNEKLFFGSGTQLSVL.

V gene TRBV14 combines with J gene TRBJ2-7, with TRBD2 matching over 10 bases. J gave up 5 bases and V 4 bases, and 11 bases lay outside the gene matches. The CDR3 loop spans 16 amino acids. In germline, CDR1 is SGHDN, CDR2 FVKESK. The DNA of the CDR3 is TGTGCCAGCAGCCCCCTGGGGTCTAGCGGGAGAAACGAGCAGTACTTC. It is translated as CASSPLGSSGRNEQYF. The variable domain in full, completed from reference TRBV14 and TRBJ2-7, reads EAGVTQFPSHSVIEKGQTVTLRCDPISGHDNLYWYRRVMGKEIKFLLHFVKESKQDESGMPNNRFLAERTGGTYSTLKVQPAELEDSGVYFCASSPLGSSGRNEQYFGPGTRLTVT.

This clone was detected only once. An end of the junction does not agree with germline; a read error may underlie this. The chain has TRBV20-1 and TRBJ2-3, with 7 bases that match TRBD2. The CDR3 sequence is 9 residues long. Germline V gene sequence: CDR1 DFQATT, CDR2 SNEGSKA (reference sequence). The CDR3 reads CSANLGLNF. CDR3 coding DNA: TGCAGTGCTAACCTGGGACTAAATTTT.

CDR3 sequence: CASQSRDRGYYEQYF. In DNA form, the CDR3 reads TGTGCCAGCCAAAGCCGGGACAGGGGATACTACGAGCAGTACTTC. The chain uses TRBV2 and TRBJ2-7; 10 bases agree with TRBD1. Per the germline V gene, CDR1 is SNHLY and CDR2 is FYNNEI. J was trimmed by 3 bases and V by 8 bases; bases with no gene match: 10. CDR3 length: 15 residues.

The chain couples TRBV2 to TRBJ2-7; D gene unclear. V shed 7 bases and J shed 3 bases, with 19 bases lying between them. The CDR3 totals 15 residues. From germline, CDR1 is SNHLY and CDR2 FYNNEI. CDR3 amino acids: CASTDLLGSGYEQYF. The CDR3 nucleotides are TGTGCCAGCACCGACCTCTTGGGTAGTGGCTACGAGCAGTACTTC.

CDR3 sequence (DNA): TGTGCCTGGAGTGAGTCAACGGGTCCGGAGGAGCAGTACTTC. It codes for CAWSESTGPEEQYF. The chain couples TRBV30 to TRBJ2-7; no definite D call. This CDR3 contains 14 residues. Trimming left V 1 base short and J 7 bases short, with 17 bases between. CDR1 and CDR2 (germline): GTSNPN, SVGIG (reference sequence). Complete variable domain (other parts from reference TRBV30 and TRBJ2-7): SQTIHQWPATLVQPVGSPLSLECTVEGTSNPNLYWYRQAAGRGLQLLFYSVGIGQISSEVPQNLSASRPQDRQFILSSKKLLLSDSGFYLCAWSESTGPEEQYFGPGTRLTVT.

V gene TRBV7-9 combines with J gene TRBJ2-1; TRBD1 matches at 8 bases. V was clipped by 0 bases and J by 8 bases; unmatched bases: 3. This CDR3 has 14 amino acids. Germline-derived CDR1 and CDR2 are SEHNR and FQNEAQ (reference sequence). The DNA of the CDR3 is TGTGCCAGCAGCTTAGCACCAGGGGGCGATGAGCAGTTCTTC. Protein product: CASSLAPGGDEQFF.

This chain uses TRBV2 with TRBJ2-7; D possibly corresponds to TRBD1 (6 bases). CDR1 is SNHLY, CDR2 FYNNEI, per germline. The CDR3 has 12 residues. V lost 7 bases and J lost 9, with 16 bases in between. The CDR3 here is CASKGQRPRQYF. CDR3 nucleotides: TGTGCCAGCAAAGGACAGCGACCACGGCAGTACTTC.

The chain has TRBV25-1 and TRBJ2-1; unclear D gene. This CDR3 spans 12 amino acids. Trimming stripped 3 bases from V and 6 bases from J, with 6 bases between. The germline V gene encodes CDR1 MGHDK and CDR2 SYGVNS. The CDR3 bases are TGTGCCAGCAGTGATCACTTCAATGAGCAGTTCTTC. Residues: CASSDHFNEQFF.